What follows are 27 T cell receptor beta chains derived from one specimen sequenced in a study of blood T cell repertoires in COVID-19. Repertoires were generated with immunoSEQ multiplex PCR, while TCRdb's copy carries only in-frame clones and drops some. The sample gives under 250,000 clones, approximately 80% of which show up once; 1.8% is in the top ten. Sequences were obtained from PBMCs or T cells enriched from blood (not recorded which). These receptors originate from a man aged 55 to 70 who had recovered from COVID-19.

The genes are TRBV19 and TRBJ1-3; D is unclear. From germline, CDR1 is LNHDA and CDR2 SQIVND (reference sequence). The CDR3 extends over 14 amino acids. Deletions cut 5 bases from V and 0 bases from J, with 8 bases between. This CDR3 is CASSSQVSGNTIYF. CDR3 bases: TGTGCCAGTAGTTCCCAGGTCTCTGGAAACACCATATATTTT.

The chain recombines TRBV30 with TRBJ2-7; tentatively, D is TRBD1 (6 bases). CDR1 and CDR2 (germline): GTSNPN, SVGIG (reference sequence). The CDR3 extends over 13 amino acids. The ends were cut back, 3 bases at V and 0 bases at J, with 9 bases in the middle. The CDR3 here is CAWRGDNSYEQYF. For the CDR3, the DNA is TGTGCCTGGAGGGGGGACAACTCCTACGAGCAGTACTTC. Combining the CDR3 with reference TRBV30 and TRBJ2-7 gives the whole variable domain SQTIHQWPATLVQPVGSPLSLECTVEGTSNPNLYWYRQAAGRGLQLLFYSVGIGQISSEVPQNLSASRPQDRQFILSSKKLLLSDSGFYLCAWRGDNSYEQYFGPGTRLTVT.

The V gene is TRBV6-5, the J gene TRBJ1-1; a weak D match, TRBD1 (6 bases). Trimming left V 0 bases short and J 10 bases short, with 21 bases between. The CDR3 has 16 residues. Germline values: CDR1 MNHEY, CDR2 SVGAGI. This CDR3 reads CASSYSSDSGTQGAFF. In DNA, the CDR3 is TGTGCCAGCAGTTACTCCAGTGATTCAGGCACACAGGGAGCTTTCTTT.

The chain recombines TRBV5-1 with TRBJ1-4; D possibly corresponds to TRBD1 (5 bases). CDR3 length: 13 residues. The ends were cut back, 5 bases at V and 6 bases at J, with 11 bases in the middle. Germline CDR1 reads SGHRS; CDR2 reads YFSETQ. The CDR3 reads CASRPTVDEKLFF. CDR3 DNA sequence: TGCGCCAGCAGGCCGACAGTGGATGAAAAACTGTTTTTT. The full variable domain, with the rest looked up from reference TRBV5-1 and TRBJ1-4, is KAGVTQTPRYLIKTRGQQVTLSCSPISGHRSVSWYQQTPGQGLQFLFEYFSETQRNKGNFPGRFSGRQFSNSRSEMNVSTLELGDSALYLCASRPTVDEKLFFGSGTQLSVL.

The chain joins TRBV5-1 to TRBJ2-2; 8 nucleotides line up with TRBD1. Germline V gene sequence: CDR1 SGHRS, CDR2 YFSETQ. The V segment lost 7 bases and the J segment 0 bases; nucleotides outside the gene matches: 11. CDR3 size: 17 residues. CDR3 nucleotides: TGCGCCAGCCGACTCGGGACAGGAGACACGAACACCGGGGAGCTGTTTTTT. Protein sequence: CASRLGTGDTNTGELFF.

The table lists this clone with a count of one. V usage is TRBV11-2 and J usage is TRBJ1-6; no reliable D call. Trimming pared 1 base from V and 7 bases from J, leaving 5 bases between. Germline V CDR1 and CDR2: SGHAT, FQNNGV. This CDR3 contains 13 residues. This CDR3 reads CASSLAQNSPLHF. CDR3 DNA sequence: TGTGCCAGCAGCTTAGCGCAGAATTCACCCCTCCACTTT.

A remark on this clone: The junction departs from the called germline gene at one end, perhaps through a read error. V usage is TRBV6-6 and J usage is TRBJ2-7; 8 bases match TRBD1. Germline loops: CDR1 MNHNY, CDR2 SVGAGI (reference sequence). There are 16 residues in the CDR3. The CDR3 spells CASSYSPSDRGHEQYF. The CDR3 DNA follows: TGTGCCAGCAGCTACTCCCCATCCGACAGGGGCCACGAGCAGTACTTC.

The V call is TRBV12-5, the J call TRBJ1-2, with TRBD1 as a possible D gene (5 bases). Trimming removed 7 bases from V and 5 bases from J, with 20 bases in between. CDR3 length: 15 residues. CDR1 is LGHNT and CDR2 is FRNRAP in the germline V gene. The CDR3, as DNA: TGTGCTAGTGCCACGGGGCGGGGCCAATGGTATGGCTACACCTTC. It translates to CASATGRGQWYGYTF.

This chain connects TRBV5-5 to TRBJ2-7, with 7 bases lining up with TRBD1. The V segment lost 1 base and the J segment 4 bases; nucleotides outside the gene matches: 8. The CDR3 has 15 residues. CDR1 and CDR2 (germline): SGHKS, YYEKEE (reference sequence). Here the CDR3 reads CASSLSGTAKYEQYF. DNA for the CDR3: TGTGCCAGCAGCTTGTCCGGGACAGCTAAATACGAGCAGTACTTC.

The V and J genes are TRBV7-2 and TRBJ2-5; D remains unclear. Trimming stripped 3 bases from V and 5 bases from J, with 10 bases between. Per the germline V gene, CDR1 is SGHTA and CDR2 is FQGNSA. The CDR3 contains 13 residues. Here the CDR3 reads CASSFGSWETQYF. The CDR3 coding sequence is TGTGCCAGCAGCTTCGGGTCTTGGGAGACCCAGTACTTC.

In nucleotides, the CDR3 is TGTGCCAGCAGCCAAGATCAGCAGGGTTGGTCACCCCTCCACTTT. Protein product: CASSQDQQGWSPLHF. The chain links TRBV3-1 (or the pseudogene TRBV3-2) to TRBJ1-6; possible D gene TRBD1, 5 bases. Deletions cut 0 bases from V and 10 bases from J, with 13 bases between. Germline-derived CDR1 and CDR2 are LGHDT and YNNKEL (reference sequence). This CDR3 has 15 amino acids.

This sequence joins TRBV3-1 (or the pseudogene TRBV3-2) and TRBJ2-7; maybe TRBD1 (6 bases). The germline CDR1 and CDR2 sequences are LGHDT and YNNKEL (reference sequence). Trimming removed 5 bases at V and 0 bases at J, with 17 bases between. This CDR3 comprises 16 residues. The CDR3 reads CASSYPTGRGSYEQYF. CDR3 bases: TGTGCCAGCAGCTACCCGACAGGCCGGGGCTCCTACGAGCAGTACTTC.

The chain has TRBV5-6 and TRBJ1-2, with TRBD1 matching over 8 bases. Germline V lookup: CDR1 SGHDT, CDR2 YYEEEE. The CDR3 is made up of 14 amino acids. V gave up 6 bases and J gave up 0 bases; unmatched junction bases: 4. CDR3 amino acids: CASKGTGANYGYTF. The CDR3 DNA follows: TGTGCCAGCAAAGGGACAGGAGCTAACTATGGCTACACCTTC.

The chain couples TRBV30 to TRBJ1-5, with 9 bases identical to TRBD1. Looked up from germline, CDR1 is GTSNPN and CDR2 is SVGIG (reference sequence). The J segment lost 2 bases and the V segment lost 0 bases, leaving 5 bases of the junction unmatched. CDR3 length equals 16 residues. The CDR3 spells CAWSVQGAFRNQPQHF. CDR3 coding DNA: TGTGCCTGGAGTGTACAGGGGGCATTCCGCAATCAGCCCCAGCATTTT.

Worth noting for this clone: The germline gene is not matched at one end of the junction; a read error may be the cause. CDR3 sequence: CASSLGRADTQYF. Here the CDR3 DNA reads TGTGCTAGCAGCTTAGGGAGGGCAGATACGCAGTATTTT. The rearrangement uses TRBV7-7 and TRBJ2-3, with TRBD2 identical over 7 bases. CDR1 and CDR2 from the germline V gene are SSHAT and FNYEAQ (reference sequence). This CDR3 contains 13 residues.

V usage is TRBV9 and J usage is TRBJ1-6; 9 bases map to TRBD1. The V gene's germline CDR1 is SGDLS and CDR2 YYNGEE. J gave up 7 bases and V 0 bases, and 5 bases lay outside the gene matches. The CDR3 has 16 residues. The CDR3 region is CASSVGVTGGNSPLHF. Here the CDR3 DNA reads TGTGCCAGCAGCGTAGGAGTGACAGGGGGGAATTCACCCCTCCACTTT.

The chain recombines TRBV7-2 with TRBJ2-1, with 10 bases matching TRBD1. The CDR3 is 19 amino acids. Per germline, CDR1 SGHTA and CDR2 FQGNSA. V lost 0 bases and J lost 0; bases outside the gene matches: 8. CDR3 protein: CASSLALRQGAVSYNEQFF. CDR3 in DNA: TGTGCCAGCAGCTTAGCGTTGAGACAGGGGGCCGTCTCCTACAATGAGCAGTTCTTC. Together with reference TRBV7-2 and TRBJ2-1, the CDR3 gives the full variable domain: GAGVSQSPSNKVTEKGKDVELRCDPISGHTALYWYRQSLGQGLEFLIYFQGNSAPDKSGLPSDRFSAERTGGSVSTLTIQRTQQEDSAVYLCASSLALRQGAVSYNEQFFGPGTRLTVL.

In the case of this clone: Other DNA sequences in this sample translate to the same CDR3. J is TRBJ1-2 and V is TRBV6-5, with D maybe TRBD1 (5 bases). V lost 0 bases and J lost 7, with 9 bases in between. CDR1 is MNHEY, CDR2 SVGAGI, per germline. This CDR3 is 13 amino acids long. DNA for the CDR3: TGTGCCAGCAGTTACTCAAGGGGCGGTGGCTACACCTTC. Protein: CASSYSRGGGYTF.

CDR3 coding DNA: TGTGCCAGCAGCTCCCAGGTTGGCTACACCTTC. Translation: CASSSQVGYTF. The chain joins TRBV7-9 to TRBJ1-2; unclear D gene. Trimming cost V 4 bases and J 7 bases, with 7 bases left between them. Germline V CDR1 and CDR2: SEHNR, FQNEAQ (reference sequence). This CDR3 has 11 residues. The variable domain in full, completed from reference TRBV7-9 and TRBJ1-2, reads DTGVSQNPRHKITKRGQNVTFRCDPISEHNRLYWYRQTLGQGPEFLTYFQNEAQLEKSRLLSDRFSAERPKGSFSTLEIQRTEQGDSAMYLCASSSQVGYTFGSGTRLTVV.

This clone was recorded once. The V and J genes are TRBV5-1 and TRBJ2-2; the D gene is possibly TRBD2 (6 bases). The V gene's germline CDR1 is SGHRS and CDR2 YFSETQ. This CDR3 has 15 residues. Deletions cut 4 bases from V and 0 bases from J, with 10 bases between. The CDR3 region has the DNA TGCGCCAGCAGCCCCGGGAGTTCGAACACCGGGGAGCTGTTTTTT. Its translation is CASSPGSSNTGELFF.

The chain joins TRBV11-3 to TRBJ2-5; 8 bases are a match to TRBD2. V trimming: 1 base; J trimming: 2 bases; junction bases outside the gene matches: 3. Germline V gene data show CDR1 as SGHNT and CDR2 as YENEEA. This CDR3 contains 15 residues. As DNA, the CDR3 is TGTGCCAGCAGCTTAGTTACTAGCGGTCAAGAGACCCAGTACTTC. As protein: CASSLVTSGQETQYF.

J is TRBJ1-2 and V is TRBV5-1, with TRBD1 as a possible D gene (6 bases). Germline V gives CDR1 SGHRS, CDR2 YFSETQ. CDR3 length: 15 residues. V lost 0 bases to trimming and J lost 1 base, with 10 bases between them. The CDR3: CASSLDQGHNYGYTF. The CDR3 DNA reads TGCGCCAGCAGCTTGGATCAGGGGCATAACTATGGCTACACCTTC.

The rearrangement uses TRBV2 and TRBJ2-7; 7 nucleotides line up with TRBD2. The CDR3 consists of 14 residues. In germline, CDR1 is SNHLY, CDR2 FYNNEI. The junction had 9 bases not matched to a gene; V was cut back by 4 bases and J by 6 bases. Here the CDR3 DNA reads TGTGCCAGCAGTGTAGGGCGGGGGAATGCCGAGCAGTACTTC. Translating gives CASSVGRGNAEQYF.

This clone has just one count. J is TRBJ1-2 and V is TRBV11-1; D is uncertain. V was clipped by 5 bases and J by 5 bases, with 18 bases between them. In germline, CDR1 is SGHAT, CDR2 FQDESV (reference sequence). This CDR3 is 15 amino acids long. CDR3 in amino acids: CASSPAVHPGYGYTF. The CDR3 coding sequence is TGTGCCAGCAGCCCAGCGGTACACCCTGGATATGGCTACACCTTC.

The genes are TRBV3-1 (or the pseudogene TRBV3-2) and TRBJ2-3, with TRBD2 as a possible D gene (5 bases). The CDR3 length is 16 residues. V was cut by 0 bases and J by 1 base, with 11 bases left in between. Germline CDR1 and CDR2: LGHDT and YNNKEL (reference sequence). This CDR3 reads CASSQDYGGRTDTQYF. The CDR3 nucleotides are TGTGCCAGCAGCCAAGATTATGGCGGGCGCACAGATACGCAGTATTTT.

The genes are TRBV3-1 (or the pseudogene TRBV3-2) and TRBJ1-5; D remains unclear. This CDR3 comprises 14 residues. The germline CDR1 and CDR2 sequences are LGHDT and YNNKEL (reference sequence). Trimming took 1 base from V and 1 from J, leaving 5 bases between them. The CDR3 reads CASSQGGSNQPQHF. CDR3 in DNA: TGTGCCAGCAGCCAAGGAGGGAGCAATCAGCCCCAGCATTTT.

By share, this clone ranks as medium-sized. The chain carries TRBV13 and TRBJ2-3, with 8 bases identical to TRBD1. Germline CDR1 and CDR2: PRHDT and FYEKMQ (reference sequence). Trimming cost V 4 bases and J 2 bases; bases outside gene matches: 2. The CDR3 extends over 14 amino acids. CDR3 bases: TGTGCCAGCAGCTCGGGACAGGACACAGATACGCAGTATTTT. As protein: CASSSGQDTDTQYF. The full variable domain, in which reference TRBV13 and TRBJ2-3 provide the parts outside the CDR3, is AAGVIQSPRHLIKEKRETATLKCYPIPRHDTVYWYQQGPGQDPQFLISFYEKMQSDKGSIPDRFSAQQFSDYHSELNMSSLELGDSALYFCASSSGQDTDTQYFGPGTRLTVL.